This TCR beta chain was retrieved from a study of regulatory T cells in long-lasting Graves disease (dated by TCRdb to the early 2020s). At the level of the whole study: In the newly diagnosed Graves' disease group, patients had been taking antithyroid drugs for less than 3 months. The study was registered as a clinical trial and conducted in China. Patients with persistent Graves' disease were compared with patients with newly diagnosed Graves' disease using TCR sequencing and RNA sequencing of peripheral blood. A total of roughly 35 samples underwent TCR sequencing: about 13 from persistent and around 20 from newly diagnosed Graves' disease patients. Overall study results and their limits: Peripheral blood alone was examined, since thyroid tissue, which constituted the primary lesion, could not be accessed. More public clonotypes were shared among persistent patients (over 2,500) than among newly diagnosed patients (966). Only the TCR beta chain was sequenced and analyzed. The small sample size was acknowledged by the authors as a limitation that may reduce accuracy. TRBV28, TRBJ1-2 and TRBJ2-5 were preferentially used in persistent disease, while TRBV20-1 and TRBJ2-1 were favored in newly diagnosed disease. Compared with newly diagnosed patients, persistent Graves' disease patients had lower TCR Shannon entropy and fewer highly expanded clones, which suggests clonal expansion.

Turning to this clonotype: Its antigen is currently not known. A much larger clone differs by one base, so this may be a read error.

The time point tag for this specimen amounts to: newly diagnosed GD, antithyroid drugs for less than 3 months. RNA was extracted from PBMCs in TRIzol for both TCR sequencing and RNA sequencing. The diagnosis of Graves' disease followed American Thyroid Association guidelines. The patients came from an endocrinology department in Xi'an, China. Each patient gave 9 to 10 milliliters of peripheral blood, collected in an EDTA anticoagulant tube. Ficoll Paque Plus density gradient separation was used to isolate PBMCs, and no further T cell sorting was done. An Agilent 2100 Bioanalyzer and agarose gel were used to assess RNA quality, and a NanoDrop 2000 was used to measure RNA concentration. Library preparation was by multiplex PCR. These reads were obtained on an Illumina HiSeq 4000. TCR beta libraries were built with iRepertoire HTBI primers and Arm-PCR amplification of CDR3 regions. Before sequencing, the PCR products went through gel purification. Under the source paper's analysis protocol: A total of 62 TRBV and 14 TRBJ segments were identified across samples and were used for gene usage analysis of CDR3 amino acid clonotypes. COPE and FqMerger were used to merge the filtered high-quality paired reads into contigs. BLAST was used to align contigs to IMGT TRBV, TRBD and TRBJ reference genes, and CDR3 was defined according to IMGT. Highly expanded clones were defined as clonotypes with a frequency above 0.1%. Repertoire diversity was measured by Shannon entropy, and V-J evenness by the Gini coefficient. Clonotypes shared by more than one individual were considered public. The public reads were run again by TCRdb, first through fastp at Q25 and then through MiXCR, and only productive beta chains were kept. Entries are consolidated by CDR3 protein sequence, retaining the most common genes and DNA. The V and J calls reflect TCRdb's pipeline rather than the authors' work. This sample comprises around 420,000 distinct CDR3 sequences, 14% to 15% of them detected only once. Clones ranked in the top ten supply approximately 8% of the sample.

The V and J ends are trimmed by 3 bases and 5 bases, leaving 18 bases between them. CDR1 SGHTA and CDR2 FQGNSA are derived from the germline V gene. The CDR3 has 16 amino acids, counting the end cysteine and phenylalanine. The sequence is cut down to CDR3 DNA, 48 bases in frame from base 1. These data were also filed under a second study, of T cells in Graves' hyperthyroidism and ophthalmopathy. The second publication reports: Graves' hyperthyroidism was defined as stable when no progression to ophthalmopathy occurred over 18 months of follow-up. Hyperthyroidism patients were newly diagnosed, with disease duration under 2 months, and aged 18 to 65 years. The study excluded patients with uncontrolled infections, other autoimmune diseases, pregnancy or lactation. Clinical symptoms, serum thyroxine and TRAb, thyroid ultrasound, and orbital computed tomography formed the basis for the diagnoses. The first round of RT-PCR for the TCR CDR3 was performed with the HTBI primer set and the Qiagen OneStep RT-PCR kit. Most expanded thyroid clonotypes (frequency above 0.001) were also found in blood, which suggests that blood repertoires may mirror thyroid immune responses. Ophthalmopathy was separated from stable hyperthyroidism by a 13 V-J signature model, with around 88% sensitivity and roughly 81% specificity obtained in cross-validation and 80%/75% obtained in testing. In validation, the model predicted progression to ophthalmopathy with approximately 69% sensitivity and 72% to 75% specificity, a median of about six months before onset. To identify TCR V-J signatures that set the groups apart, the researchers used a discovery cohort of roughly 100 patients, made up of some 41 with Graves' ophthalmopathy and some 60 with stable Graves' hyperthyroidism. An independent validation cohort of 18 to 20 hyperthyroidism patients and about 15 patients who later progressed to ophthalmopathy tested prospective prediction of ophthalmopathy. The 100 discovery patients were randomly split 7:3 into training and test sets. The study also compared thyroid tissue and blood T-cell repertoires from more than five Graves' hyperthyroidism patients. After blood sampling, hyperthyroidism patients were treated with methimazole at a starting dose of 30 mg daily, and ophthalmopathy patients were treated with high-dose intravenous methylprednisolone. The libraries were constructed in a second round of multiplex PCR and then size-selected and purified. Libraries were sequenced paired-end with 100 bp reads on an Illumina HiSeq2000. SOAPnuke was used to process the raw data, throwing out any read that contained adapters or uncalled bases, had a mean Phred below 15, or lacked an exact constant-primer or identifier match. High-quality paired reads were merged with COPE v1.2.5, and unique nucleotide sequences were defined as clonotypes. MiTCR v1.1 was used to align the clonotypes against IMGT TRBV, TRBD and TRBJ reference segments. The analysis was restricted to V-J combinations with a frequency above 0.0001, which together covered just over 99% of the repertoires. The TCS score was defined as F50 (clonal expansion) divided by E x V (chaos), with BLOSUM62-based TCRdist calculated between CDR3 peptides within each V-J. Welch's t-statistics and random forest reduced fewer than 600 V-J features to roughly 13, which were used in a naive Bayes classifier (R e1071). Sample size was not statistically predetermined, and investigators were not blinded to group allocation. The paper describes TCR Vbeta CDR3 sequencing of 135 peripheral blood samples, made up of 40 to 45 ophthalmopathy patients, roughly 75 hyperthyroidism patients and 17 progressor patients.

This sequence uses TRBV7-2 and TRBJ2-3; the D gene assignment is perhaps TRBD1 or TRBD2, with each matching 5 bases. This receptor was identified in a woman aged 40-49 years with Graves disease. Donor details come from another sample of the same person, matched by shared clones. Material: peripheral blood mononuclear cells (PBMCs), obtained at new diagnosis, from a patient treated with antithyroid drugs. The CDR3 protein sequence reads: CASSFPGPEQRDTQYF. The DNA is TGTGCCAGCAGCTTTCCGGGACCAGAGCAGCGAGATACGCAGTATTTT.